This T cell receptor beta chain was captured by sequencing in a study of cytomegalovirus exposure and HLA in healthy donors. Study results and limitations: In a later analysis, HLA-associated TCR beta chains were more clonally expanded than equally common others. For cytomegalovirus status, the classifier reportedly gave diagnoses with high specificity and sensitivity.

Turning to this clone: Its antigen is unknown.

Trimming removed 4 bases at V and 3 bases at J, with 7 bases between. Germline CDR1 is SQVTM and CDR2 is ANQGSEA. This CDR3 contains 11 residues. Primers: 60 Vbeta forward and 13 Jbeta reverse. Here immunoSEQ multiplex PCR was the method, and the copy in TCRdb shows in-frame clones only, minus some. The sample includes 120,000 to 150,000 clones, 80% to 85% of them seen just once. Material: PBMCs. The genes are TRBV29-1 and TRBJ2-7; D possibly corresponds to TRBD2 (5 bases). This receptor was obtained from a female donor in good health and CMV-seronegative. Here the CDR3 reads CSVGEYYEQYF. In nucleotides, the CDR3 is TGCAGCGTTGGGGAGTACTACGAGCAGTACTTC.